This T cell receptor beta chain originates from a study of graft-versus-host responses after intestinal transplantation. Sequencing was performed with immunoSEQ multiplex PCR; in TCRdb, only in-frame clones are kept and a portion is missing. The table lists over 15,000 clones, more than 80% of them singletons. The clonotype was recovered from a human patient who received an intestinal transplant, so some T cells may come from the graft donor. Sample: PBMCs, taken about 350 days after transplant.

CDR3: CASNPQTGNTEAFF. The CDR3 DNA reads TGTGCCAGTAACCCACAAACAGGGAACACTGAAGCTTTCTTT. This rearrangement joins TRBV19 to TRBJ1-1, with a tentative D call TRBD1 (5 bases). There are 14 residues in the CDR3. The V and J ends lost 7 bases and 1 base respectively, with 13 bases between them. Germline CDR1 reads LNHDA; CDR2 reads SQIVND (reference sequence).